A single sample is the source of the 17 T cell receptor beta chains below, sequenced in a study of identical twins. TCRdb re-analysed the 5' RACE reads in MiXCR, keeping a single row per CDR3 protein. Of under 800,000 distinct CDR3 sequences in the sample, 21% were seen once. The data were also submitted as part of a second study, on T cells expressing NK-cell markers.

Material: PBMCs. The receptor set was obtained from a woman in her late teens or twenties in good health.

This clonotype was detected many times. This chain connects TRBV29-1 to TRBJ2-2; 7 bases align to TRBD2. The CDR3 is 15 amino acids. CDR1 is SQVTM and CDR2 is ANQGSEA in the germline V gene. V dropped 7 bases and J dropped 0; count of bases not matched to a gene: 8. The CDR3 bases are TGCAGCGCCGCGCGGCGGGAGACGAACACCGGGGAGCTGTTTTTT. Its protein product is CSAARRETNTGELFF.

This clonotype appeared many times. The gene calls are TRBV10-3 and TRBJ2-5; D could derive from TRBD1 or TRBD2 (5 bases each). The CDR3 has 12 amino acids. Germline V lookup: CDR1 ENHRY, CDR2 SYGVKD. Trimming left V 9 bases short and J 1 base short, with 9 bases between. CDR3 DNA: TGTGCCATGGGACCAACCCAAGAGACCCAGTACTTC. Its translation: CAMGPTQETQYF.

The CDR3 loop reads CASSVAQPQHF. The CDR3 DNA sequence: TGTGCCAGCAGCGTAGCTCAGCCCCAGCATTTT. The chain uses TRBV9 and TRBJ1-5; D gene ambiguous. Germline V gives CDR1 SGDLS, CDR2 YYNGEE. The CDR3 spans 11 residues. With 0 bases removed from V and 6 bases from J, the gap between germline ends came to 1 base.

The CDR3 here is CASSLGGKGTNYGYTF. The CDR3 DNA sequence: TGTGCCAGCAGCTTGGGCGGGAAAGGAACAAACTATGGCTACACCTTC. This rearrangement joins TRBV5-6 to TRBJ1-2; D is unclear. The V and J ends lost 0 bases and 2 bases respectively, with 14 bases between them. Germline V gene data show CDR1 as SGHDT and CDR2 as YYEEEE. The CDR3 has 16 residues.

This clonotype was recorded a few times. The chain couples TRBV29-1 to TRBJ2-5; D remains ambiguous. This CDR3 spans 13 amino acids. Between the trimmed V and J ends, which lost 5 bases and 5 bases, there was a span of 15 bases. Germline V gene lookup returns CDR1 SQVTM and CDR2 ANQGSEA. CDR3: CSVSRALRETQYF. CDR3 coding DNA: TGCAGCGTTTCCCGAGCGCTACGGGAGACCCAGTACTTC.

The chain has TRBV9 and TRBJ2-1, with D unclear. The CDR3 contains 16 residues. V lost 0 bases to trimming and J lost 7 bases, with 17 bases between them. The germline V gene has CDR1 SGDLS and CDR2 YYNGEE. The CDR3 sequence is CASSVEWSGSGNEQFF. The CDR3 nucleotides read TGTGCCAGCAGCGTAGAGTGGAGTGGGTCCGGGAATGAGCAGTTCTTC. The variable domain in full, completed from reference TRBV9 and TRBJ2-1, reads DSGVTQTPKHLITATGQRVTLRCSPRSGDLSVYWYQQSLDQGLQFLIQYYNGEERAKGNILERFSAQQFPDLHSELNLSSLELGDSALYFCASSVEWSGSGNEQFFGPGTRLTVL.

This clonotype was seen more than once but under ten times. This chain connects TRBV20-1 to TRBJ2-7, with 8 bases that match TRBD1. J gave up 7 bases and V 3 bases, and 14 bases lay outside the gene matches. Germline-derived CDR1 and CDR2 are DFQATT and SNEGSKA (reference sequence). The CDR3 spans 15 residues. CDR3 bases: TGCAGTGCTAGTAGGAGAAACAGGGGGAGCGATGAGCAGTACTTC. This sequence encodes CSASRRNRGSDEQYF.

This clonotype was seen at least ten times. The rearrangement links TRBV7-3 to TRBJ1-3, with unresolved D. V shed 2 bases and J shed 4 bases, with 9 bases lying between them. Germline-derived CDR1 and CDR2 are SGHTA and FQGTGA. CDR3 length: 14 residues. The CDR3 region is CASSLGPGGNTIYF. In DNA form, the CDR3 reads TGTGCCAGCAGCTTAGGTCCCGGGGGAAACACCATATATTTT.

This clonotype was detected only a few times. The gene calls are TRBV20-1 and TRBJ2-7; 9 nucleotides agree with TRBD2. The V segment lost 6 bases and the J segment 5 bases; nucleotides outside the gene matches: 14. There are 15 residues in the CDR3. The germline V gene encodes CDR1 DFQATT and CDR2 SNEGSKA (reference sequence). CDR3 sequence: CSAVPPLAGKNEQYF. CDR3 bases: TGCAGTGCGGTCCCGCCTCTAGCGGGAAAGAACGAGCAGTACTTC.

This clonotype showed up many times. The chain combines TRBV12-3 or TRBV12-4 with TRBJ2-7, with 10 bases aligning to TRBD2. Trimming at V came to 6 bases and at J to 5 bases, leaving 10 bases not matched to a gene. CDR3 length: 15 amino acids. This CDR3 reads CASRLSGRGPDEQYF. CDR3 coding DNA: TGTGCCAGCAGGCTCAGCGGGAGGGGGCCGGACGAGCAGTACTTC.

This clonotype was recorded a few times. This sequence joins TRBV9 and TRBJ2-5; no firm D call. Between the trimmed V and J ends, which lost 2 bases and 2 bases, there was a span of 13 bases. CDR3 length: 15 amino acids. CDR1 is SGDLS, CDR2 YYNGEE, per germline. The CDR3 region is CASSVSGYDQETQYF. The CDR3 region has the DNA TGTGCCAGCAGCGTTTCGGGCTACGATCAAGAGACCCAGTACTTC.

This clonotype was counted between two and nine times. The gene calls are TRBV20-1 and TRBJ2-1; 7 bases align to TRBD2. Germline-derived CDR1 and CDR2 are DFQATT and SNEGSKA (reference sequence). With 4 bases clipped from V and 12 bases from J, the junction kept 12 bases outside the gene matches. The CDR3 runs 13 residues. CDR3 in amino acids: CSAMYSTSQGQFF. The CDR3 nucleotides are TGCAGTGCTATGTATTCGACTAGCCAAGGGCAGTTCTTC.

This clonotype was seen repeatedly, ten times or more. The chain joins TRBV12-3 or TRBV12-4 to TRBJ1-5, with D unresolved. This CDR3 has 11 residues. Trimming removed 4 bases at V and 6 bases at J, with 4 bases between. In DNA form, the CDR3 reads TGTGCCAGCAGTTCCGGTCAGCCCCAGCATTTT. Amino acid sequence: CASSSGQPQHF.

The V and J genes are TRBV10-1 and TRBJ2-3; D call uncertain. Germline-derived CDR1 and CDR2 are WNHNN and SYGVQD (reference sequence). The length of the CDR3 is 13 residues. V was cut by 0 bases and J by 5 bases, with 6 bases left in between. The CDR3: CASSESGLDTQYF. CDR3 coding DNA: TGCGCCAGCAGTGAGTCCGGCCTAGATACGCAGTATTTT.

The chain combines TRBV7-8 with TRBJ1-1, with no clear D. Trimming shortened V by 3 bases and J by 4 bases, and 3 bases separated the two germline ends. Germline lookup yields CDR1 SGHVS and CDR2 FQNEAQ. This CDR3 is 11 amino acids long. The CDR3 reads CASSFVTEAFF. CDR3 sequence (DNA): TGTGCCAGCAGCTTCGTCACTGAAGCTTTCTTT.

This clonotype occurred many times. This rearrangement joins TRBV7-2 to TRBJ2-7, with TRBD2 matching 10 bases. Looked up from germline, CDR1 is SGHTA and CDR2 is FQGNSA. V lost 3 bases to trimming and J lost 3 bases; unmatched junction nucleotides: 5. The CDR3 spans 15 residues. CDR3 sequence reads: CASSFDPSGSYEQYF. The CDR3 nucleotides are TGTGCCAGCAGCTTTGACCCTAGCGGGAGCTACGAGCAGTACTTC. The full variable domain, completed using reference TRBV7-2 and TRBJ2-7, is GAGVSQSPSNKVTEKGKDVELRCDPISGHTALYWYRQSLGQGLEFLIYFQGNSAPDKSGLPSDRFSAERTGGSVSTLTIQRTQQEDSAVYLCASSFDPSGSYEQYFGPGTRLTVT.

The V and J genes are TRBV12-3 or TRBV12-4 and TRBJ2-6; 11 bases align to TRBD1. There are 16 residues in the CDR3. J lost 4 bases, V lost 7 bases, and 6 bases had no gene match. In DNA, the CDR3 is TGTGCCAGCACCCCTGGACAGGGGGCGGGGGCCAACGTCCTGACTTTC. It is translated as CASTPGQGAGANVLTF.